The source of this T cell receptor (beta chain) is a study of response to subunit inactivated influenza vaccine. Points from the study as a whole: The authors suggested that few new T cells are recruited per seasonal influenza vaccination.

This CDR3 comprises 15 residues. Germline assignment: CDR1 DFQATT and CDR2 SNEGSKA (reference sequence). Trimming pared 4 bases from V and 6 bases from J, leaving 19 bases between. TCRdb re-called the RT-PCR reads through MiXCR, storing one row per CDR3 protein. The repertoire holds about 540,000 distinct CDR3 sequences, with around 13% as singletons. This clonotype was counted only a few times. Its antigen is still unknown. V usage is TRBV20-1 and J usage is TRBJ1-5; a possible D gene is TRBD1 (5 bases). The receptor's source is a man between 50 and 59 years old who received an inactivated influenza vaccine. Sequencing used PBMCs from blood, obtained roughly 13 days after vaccination. CDR3 residues: CSAKPVGGWIQPQHF. The CDR3 region has the DNA TGCAGTGCTAAGCCGGTGGGGGGTTGGATTCAGCCCCAGCATTTT.